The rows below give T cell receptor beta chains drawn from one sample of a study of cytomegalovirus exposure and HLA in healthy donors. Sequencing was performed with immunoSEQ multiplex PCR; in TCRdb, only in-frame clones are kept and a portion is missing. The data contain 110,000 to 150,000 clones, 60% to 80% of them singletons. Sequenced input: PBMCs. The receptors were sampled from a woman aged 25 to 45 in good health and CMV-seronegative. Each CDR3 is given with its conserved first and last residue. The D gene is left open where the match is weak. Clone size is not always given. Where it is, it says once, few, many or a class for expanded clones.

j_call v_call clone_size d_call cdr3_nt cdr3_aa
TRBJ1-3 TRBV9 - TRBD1 TGTGCCAGCAGCGCGGACAGGGGGTCTGGAAACACCATATATTTT CASSADRGSGNTIYF
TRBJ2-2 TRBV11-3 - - TGTGCCAGCAGCTTAGGGGGGCTGTCGAACACCGGGGAGCTGTTTTTT CASSLGGLSNTGELFF
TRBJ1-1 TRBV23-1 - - TGCGCCAACAACAGGGAAGACGTCACTGAAGCTTTCTTT CANNREDVTEAFF
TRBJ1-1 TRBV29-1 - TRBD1 TGCAGCGTTGCCCCCACCACCCCGGGACAGGGGGCCGAGAACACTGAAGCTTTCTTT CSVAPTTPGQGAENTEAFF
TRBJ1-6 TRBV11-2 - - TGTGCCAGCAGCTTAGTACAGAGGGTACTCCCACCCCTCCACTTT CASSLVQRVLPPLHF
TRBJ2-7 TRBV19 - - TGTGCCAGTAGTATGTCTCCTTTTTACGAGCAGTACTTC CASSMSPFYEQYF
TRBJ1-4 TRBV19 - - TGTGCCAGTAGCCACCCAGGGGATTGGGGTGAAAAACTGTTTTTT CASSHPGDWGEKLFF
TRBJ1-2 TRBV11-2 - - TGTGCCAGCAGCTTAGGGCGGGGCGGGGGGATCTATGGCTACACCTTC CASSLGRGGGIYGYTF
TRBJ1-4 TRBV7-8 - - TGTGCCAGCAGCCGAGGTGCTAATGAAAAACTGTTTTTT CASSRGANEKLFF
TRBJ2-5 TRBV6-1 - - TGTGCCAGCAAAAAGGGGCCCTTGGAGACCCAGTACTTC CASKKGPLETQYF
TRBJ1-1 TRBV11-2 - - TGTGCCAGCAGCTTAGATGGCAGATTGAACACTGAAGCTTTCTTT CASSLDGRLNTEAFF
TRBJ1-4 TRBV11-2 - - TGTGCCAGCAGCTCATCGTGGACAGCTAATGAAAAACTGTTTTTT CASSSSWTANEKLFF
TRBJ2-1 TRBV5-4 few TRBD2 TGTGCCAGCAGCTTGGATCCGGCGGGGGGGCTTGTCGATGAGCAGTTCTTC CASSLDPAGGLVDEQFF
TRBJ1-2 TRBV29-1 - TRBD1 TGCAGCGTTGAACGGACAGGGCATGGCTACACCTTC CSVERTGHGYTF
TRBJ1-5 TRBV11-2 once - TGTGCCAGCAGCTTAAACAGGCTGAATCAGCCCCAGCATTTT CASSLNRLNQPQHF
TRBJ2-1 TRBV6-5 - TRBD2 TGTGCCAGCAGTCGGACTAGCGGGGCCCTCAATGAGCAGTTCTTC CASSRTSGALNEQFF
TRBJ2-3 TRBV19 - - TGTGCCAGTAGTCTCCGACTAGTAGGGGCAGATACGCAGTATTTT CASSLRLVGADTQYF
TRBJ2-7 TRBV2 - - TGTGCCAGCAGCGTCGCCTACGAGCAGTACTTC CASSVAYEQYF
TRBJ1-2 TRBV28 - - TGTGCCAGCACTAGGATTATTAACTATGGCTACACCTTC CASTRIINYGYTF
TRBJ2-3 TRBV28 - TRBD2 TGTGCCAGCAGCCTGGACCTACTAGCGGGGGCCACAGATACGCAGTATTTT CASSLDLLAGATDTQYF
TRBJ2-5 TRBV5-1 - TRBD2 TGCGCCAGCAGCTTGAACTCGGGGGCTAGCGGGGGAGAGACCCAGTACTTC CASSLNSGASGGETQYF
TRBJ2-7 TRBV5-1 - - TGCGCCAGCAGGGCTTCTGATTTCTCCTACGAGCAGTACTTC CASRASDFSYEQYF
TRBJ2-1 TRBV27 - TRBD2 TGTGCCAGCAGTCTTAGCGGGGCCCGGAATGAGCAGTTCTTC CASSLSGARNEQFF
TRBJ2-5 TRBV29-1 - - TGCAGCGTTCAGATAAGTCGAGAGACCCAGTACTTC CSVQISRETQYF
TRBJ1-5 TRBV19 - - TGTGCCAGTAGTATGACAGTCCAGCCCCAGCATTTT CASSMTVQPQHF
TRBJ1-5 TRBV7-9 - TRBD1 TGTGCCAGCAGCCCGACAGGGTCTCTTAGCAATCAGCCCCAGCATTTT CASSPTGSLSNQPQHF
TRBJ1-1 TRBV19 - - TGTGCCAGTAGTTATGACAGGAGGAACACTGAAGCTTTCTTT CASSYDRRNTEAFF
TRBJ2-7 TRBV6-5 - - TGTGCCAGCAGTTACGGGACACTTTACGAGCAGTACTTC CASSYGTLYEQYF
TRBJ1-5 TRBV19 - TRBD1 TGTGCCAGTACCCGGACAGGGTGGACCAATCAGCCCCAGCATTTT CASTRTGWTNQPQHF
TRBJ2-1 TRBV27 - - TGTGCCAGCAGTTTTAGACTGGGGCATGAGCAGTTCTTC CASSFRLGHEQFF
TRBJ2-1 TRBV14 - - TGTGCCAGCAGCCAAGATAATAGCGGACTCTACAATGAGCAGTTCTTC CASSQDNSGLYNEQFF
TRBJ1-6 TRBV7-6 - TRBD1 TGTGCCAGCAGCCCAGGACAGGGGGCGGCGGGTTATTCACCCCTCCACTTT CASSPGQGAAGYSPLHF
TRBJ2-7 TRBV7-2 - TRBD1 TGTGCCAGCAGCCCATCCCCGGGACAGGCTCTCTACGAGCAGTACTTC CASSPSPGQALYEQYF
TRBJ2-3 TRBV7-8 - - TGTGCCAGCAGCTTGCGGGCAGGAACAGATACGCAGTATTTT CASSLRAGTDTQYF
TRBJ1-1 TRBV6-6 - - TGTGCCAGCGGGGGGACGGACACTGAAGCTTTCTTT CASGGTDTEAFF
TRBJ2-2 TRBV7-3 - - TGTGCCAGCAGCCCCCGGCGGGGCGGGGAGCTGTTTTTT CASSPRRGGELFF
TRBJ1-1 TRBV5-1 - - TGCGCCAAGAGCCGTGAAGCTTTCTTT CAKSREAFF